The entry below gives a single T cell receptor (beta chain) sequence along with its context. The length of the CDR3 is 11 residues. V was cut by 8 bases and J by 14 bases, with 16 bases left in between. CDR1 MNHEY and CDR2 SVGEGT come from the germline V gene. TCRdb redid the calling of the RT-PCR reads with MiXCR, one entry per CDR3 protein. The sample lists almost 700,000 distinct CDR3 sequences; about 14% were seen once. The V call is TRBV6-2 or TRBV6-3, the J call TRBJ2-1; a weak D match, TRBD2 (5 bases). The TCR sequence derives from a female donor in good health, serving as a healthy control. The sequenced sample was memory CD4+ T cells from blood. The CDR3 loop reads CASADSTIEFF. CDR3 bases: TGTGCCAGCGCCGACTCGACTATTGAGTTCTTC.